This T cell receptor beta chain was obtained from a study of cytomegalovirus exposure and HLA in healthy donors. Study as a whole: Most genotyped donors, around 78% of about 430, had Caucasian-associated genetic ancestry.

The PCR ran on 60 Vbeta and 13 Jbeta primers. Profiling relied on immunoSEQ multiplex PCR, and the TCRdb table lists in-frame clones only, not all of them. The data contain 150,000 or so clones, about four fifths of them singletons. A note on this clone: Its cognate antigen is unknown.

Points from the study as a whole: Available immune exposure information covered CMV serostatus only. The study designated about 180 TCR beta chains cytomegalovirus-associated.

The specimen was PBMCs. The sequence was obtained from a man aged 18 to 29 in good health and CMV-seronegative.

The CDR3: CASTLQGRKDNEQFF. In nucleotides, the CDR3 is TGTGCCAGCACCCTCCAGGGGAGAAAAGACAATGAGCAGTTCTTC. The chain joins TRBV2 to TRBJ2-1, with D tentatively TRBD1 (6 bases). The CDR3 loop spans 15 amino acids. V dropped 7 bases and J dropped 5 bases, with 18 bases sitting between them. The germline V gene encodes CDR1 SNHLY and CDR2 FYNNEI. Based on the CDR3 plus reference TRBV2 and TRBJ2-1, the full variable domain is EPEVTQTPSHQVTQMGQEVILRCVPISNHLYFYWYRQILGQKVEFLVSFYNNEISEKSEIFDDQFSVERPDGSNFTLKIRSTKLEDSAMYFCASTLQGRKDNEQFFGPGTRLTVL.